The subject of this entry is one T cell receptor (beta chain). Both subsets, CD45RA+ naive and CD45RA-negative memory, were split from the CD4+ cells. This CDR3 region has 17 residues. The germline V gene encodes CDR1 LNHDA and CDR2 SQIVND (reference sequence). Trimming took off 5 bases at V and 7 bases at J, with 24 bases between the two ends. These data belong to a study of shared clonotypes between healthy human individuals. The method was immunoSEQ multiplex PCR; TCRdb's version includes in-frame clones alone and lacks a portion of them. The sample holds under 1,900,000 clones; less than 99% are singletons and the top ten take over 0.3%.

The chain combines TRBV19 with TRBJ2-1; either TRBD1 or TRBD2 may fit D (6 bases each). The sequenced sample was naive CD4+ T cells sorted from blood. This sample's subset: CD45RA+ positively selected. The sequence derives from a man aged 30 to 39 in good health. The CDR3 is CASSSQGGLWGRNEQFF. For the CDR3, the DNA is TGTGCCAGTAGTTCACAGGGAGGTCTTTGGGGTCGGAATGAGCAGTTCTTC. The entire variable domain, with the rest obtained from reference TRBV19 and TRBJ2-1, is as follows: DGGITQSPKYLFRKEGQNVTLSCEQNLNHDAMYWYRQDPGQGLRLIYYSQIVNDFQKGDIAEGYSVSREKKESFPLTVTSAQKNPTAFYLCASSSQGGLWGRNEQFFGPGTRLTVL.